This T cell receptor (beta chain) was recovered during a study of T cells in localized non-small cell lung cancer. This clone was detected only once. Its antigen is undetermined. Sequenced by immunoSEQ multiplex PCR; TCRdb stores in-frame clones only, minus some. The sample lists fewer than 75,000 clones, approximately 84% seen once, with 1% to 1.5% in the top ten. The study's findings and limits: Uninvolved neighboring lung showed the greatest T cell clonality, exceeding tumor. Increased T cell density in blood showed an association with longer overall survival. Within adjacent lung there appeared a median around 57 of the top 100 tumor clones. Since sequencing was restricted to only one region of the tumor, intratumor heterogeneity remains a possibility.

The CDR3 runs to 14 residues. Germline V gives CDR1 SEHNR, CDR2 FQNEAQ (reference sequence). V gave up 3 bases and J gave up 1 base, with 9 bases separating them. The specimen was peripheral blood, collected before any cancer treatment. The J gene is TRBJ1-1, the V gene TRBV7-9, with no clear D. This receptor was identified in a female donor of 60 years or more with stage I lung adenocarcinoma. The CDR3 DNA reads TGTGCCAGCAGCTTCTGGCAGACGAACACTGAAGCTTTCTTT. Amino acids: CASSFWQTNTEAFF. Full variable domain (outside the CDR3, taken from reference TRBV7-9 and TRBJ1-1): DTGVSQNPRHKITKRGQNVTFRCDPISEHNRLYWYRQTLGQGPEFLTYFQNEAQLEKSRLLSDRFSAERPKGSFSTLEIQRTEQGDSAMYLCASSFWQTNTEAFFGQGTRLTVV.